This passage covers 7 T cell receptor beta chains from one sample sequenced in a study of blood T cell repertoires in COVID-19 (dated by TCRdb to about 2020). Libraries were built with the immunoSEQ multiplex PCR assay. The table comes from immuneACCESS by way of TCRdb, which keeps in-frame sequences with V and J called. Part of the clones is missing from these tables; in studies checked, under half for an unresolved V gene and the rest for unknown reasons. The sample profile shows roughly 150,000 clones; roughly 85% of them were found once. The ten largest clones add up to about 5% of the sample. Sequencing was done on a sample of peripheral blood. The origin of the receptors is a human donor in a cohort sampled during active COVID-19.

V is TRBV10-3 and J is TRBJ1-1; TRBD1 is a possible D gene (6 bases). This CDR3 is built from 14 residues. Between the trimmed V and J ends, which lost 6 bases and 3 bases, there was a span of 14 bases. Germline V gene sequence: CDR1 ENHRY, CDR2 SYGVKD. In DNA, the CDR3 is TGTGCCATCAGGGGGACAACGTCAGACACTGAAGCTTTCTTT. This gives the protein CAIRGTTSDTEAFF.

The chain links TRBV30 to TRBJ1-2, with D perhaps matching TRBD1 (6 bases). The CDR3 consists of 13 residues. Germline CDR1 and CDR2: GTSNPN and SVGIG (reference sequence). Trimming stripped 2 bases from V and 7 bases from J, with 14 bases between. CDR3 sequence (DNA): TGTGCCTGGAGTTCACAGGGTCGCGGTGGCTACACCTTC. Protein product: CAWSSQGRGGYTF.

The chain combines TRBV5-4 with TRBJ1-1; maybe TRBD1 (5 bases). This CDR3 contains 13 residues. The ends were cut back, 3 bases at V and 5 bases at J, with 11 bases in the middle. Germline values: CDR1 SGHNT, CDR2 YYREEE (reference sequence). The chain's CDR3 is CASSYRQGTEAFF. CDR3 nucleotide sequence: TGTGCCAGCAGCTACCGCCAGGGAACTGAAGCTTTCTTT. The full variable domain, in which reference TRBV5-4 and TRBJ1-1 provide the parts outside the CDR3, is ETGVTQSPTHLIKTRGQQVTLRCSSQSGHNTVSWYQQALGQGPQFIFQYYREEENGRGNFPPRFSGLQFPNYSSELNVNALELDDSALYLCASSYRQGTEAFFGQGTRLTVV.

In DNA, the CDR3 is TGTGCCAGCTCACCAGAGGGACAGACTTACTACGAGCAGTACTTC. The encoded protein is CASSPEGQTYYEQYF. V usage is TRBV18 and J usage is TRBJ2-7, with TRBD1 matching 7 bases. CDR3 size: 15 residues. Trimming at V came to 2 bases and at J to 3 bases, leaving 7 bases not matched to a gene. Germline CDR1 KGHSH, CDR2 LQKENI.

This clone was seen once. V is TRBV2 and J is TRBJ1-2; D might be TRBD1 (6 bases). The V end was cut by 11 bases, the J end by 7 bases, with 20 bases between. Germline CDR1 and CDR2: SNHLY and FYNNEI. CDR3 length equals 13 residues. CDR3 coding DNA: TGTGCCCCATCCGGGGGGGCCCTGAGTGGCTACACCTTC. This sequence encodes CAPSGGALSGYTF. The variable domain in full, completed from reference TRBV2 and TRBJ1-2, reads EPEVTQTPSHQVTQMGQEVILRCVPISNHLYFYWYRQILGQKVEFLVSFYNNEISEKSEIFDDQFSVERPDGSNFTLKIRSTKLEDSAMYFCAPSGGALSGYTFGSGTRLTVV.

This clone was counted between two and nine times. The chain employs TRBV13 and TRBJ2-2; D perhaps matches TRBD2 (6 bases). CDR3 length: 15 residues. Germline V gene lookup returns CDR1 PRHDT and CDR2 FYEKMQ (reference sequence). Trimming shortened V by 2 bases and J by 1 base, and 8 bases separated the two germline ends. The chain's CDR3 is CASSLPEGNTGELFF. The CDR3 region has the DNA TGTGCCAGCAGCTTACCGGAGGGGAACACCGGGGAGCTGTTTTTT.

This clone was counted only a few times. V gene TRBV19 combines with J gene TRBJ1-3, with D unresolved. Per the germline V gene, CDR1 is LNHDA and CDR2 is SQIVND (reference sequence). This CDR3 is built from 13 residues. V was cut by 5 bases and J by 0 bases, with 5 bases left in between. In DNA form, the CDR3 reads TGTGCCAGTAGTTTGGCCTCTGGAAACACCATATATTTT. Amino acid sequence: CASSLASGNTIYF.